The 30 T cell receptor beta chains listed next were all sequenced from one sample in a study of blood T cell repertoires in COVID-19. Sequenced by immunoSEQ multiplex PCR; TCRdb stores in-frame clones only, minus some. The sample consists of fewer than 350,000 clones, around nine tenths of them appearing once. Source material: PBMCs or T cells enriched from blood (not recorded which). These TCRs come from a man aged 55 to 70 who had recovered from COVID-19.

J is TRBJ2-7 and V is TRBV7-2, with 7 positions matching TRBD1. There are 16 residues in the CDR3. Germline trimming cut 0 bases from V and 3 bases from J; bases unmatched to any gene: 8. Germline values: CDR1 SGHTA, CDR2 FQGNSA. DNA for the CDR3: TGTGCCAGCAGCTTAGCTGCGAGACAGGGATTCTACGAGCAGTACTTC. This codes for CASSLAARQGFYEQYF. The full variable domain, completed using reference TRBV7-2 and TRBJ2-7, is GAGVSQSPSNKVTEKGKDVELRCDPISGHTALYWYRQSLGQGLEFLIYFQGNSAPDKSGLPSDRFSAERTGGSVSTLTIQRTQQEDSAVYLCASSLAARQGFYEQYFGPGTRLTVT.

A remark on this clone: This sample also contains other DNA sequences that code for the same CDR3. The gene calls are TRBV4-1 and TRBJ1-4; 11 bases line up with TRBD1. Germline V gene sequence: CDR1 MGHRA, CDR2 YSYEKL. The CDR3 contains 15 residues. The ends lost 3 bases at V and 7 bases at J; junction bases unmatched: 4. Written as DNA, the CDR3 is TGCGCCAGCAGCCAGGCCGGGACAGGGGGTGAAAAACTGTTTTTT. Translation: CASSQAGTGGEKLFF.

This clone was detected only once. CDR3 nucleotide sequence: TGTGCCAGCACCGGGACTAGCGGGAGGGCCGGGACCGGGGAGCTGTTTTTT. Translation gives CASTGTSGRAGTGELFF. The chain couples TRBV19 to TRBJ2-2; TRBD2 matches at 16 bases. The CDR3 has 17 amino acids. V was clipped by 9 bases and J by 5 bases; unmatched bases: 9. The germline V gene encodes CDR1 LNHDA and CDR2 SQIVND (reference sequence).

The table lists this clone with a count of one. The chain recombines TRBV14 with TRBJ2-7; TRBD1 agrees at 8 bases. The CDR3 consists of 16 residues. Germline CDR1 reads SGHDN; CDR2 reads FVKESK. The ends lost 4 bases at V and 0 bases at J; junction bases unmatched: 8. The CDR3 reads CASSPRRTGNSYEQYF. The CDR3 nucleotides are TGTGCCAGCAGCCCCCGGCGGACAGGGAACTCCTACGAGCAGTACTTC.

This clone appeared a single time. CDR3 DNA: TGTGCCAGCAGTACTCGGGACAGGGGGTCGCCCCAGCATTTT. Protein sequence: CASSTRDRGSPQHF. The chain links TRBV28 to TRBJ1-5; 11 nucleotides match TRBD1. Germline assignment: CDR1 MDHEN and CDR2 SYDVKM. V was clipped by 5 bases and J by 9 bases; unmatched bases: 6. The CDR3 is made up of 14 amino acids. Full variable domain (missing parts from reference TRBV28 and TRBJ1-5): DVKVTQSSRYLVKRTGEKVFLECVQDMDHENMFWYRQDPGLGLRLIYFSYDVKMKEKGDIPEGYSVSREKKERFSLILESASTNQTSMYLCASSTRDRGSPQHFGDGTRLSIL.

The rearrangement uses TRBV9 and TRBJ2-7; 12 positions match TRBD1. This CDR3 is 15 amino acids long. Losses at the gene ends were 4 bases for V and 5 bases for J; bases not matched to a gene: 7. CDR1 is SGDLS and CDR2 is YYNGEE in the germline V gene. CDR3: CASSITGQGANEQYF. In DNA, the CDR3 is TGTGCCAGCAGCATTACGGGACAGGGGGCGAACGAGCAGTACTTC.

The genes are TRBV5-5 and TRBJ2-3; 9 bases fit TRBD1. The ends lost 2 bases at V and 5 bases at J; junction bases unmatched: 9. This CDR3 comprises 16 residues. Germline CDR1 is SGHKS and CDR2 is YYEKEE (reference sequence). This chain's CDR3 is CASSLGGQGQGDTQYF. In nucleotides, the CDR3 is TGTGCCAGCAGCTTAGGAGGACAGGGGCAAGGAGATACGCAGTATTTT.

The V gene is TRBV21-1, the J gene TRBJ1-5; the table calls TRBD1, which could not be checked here. TRBV21-1 is annotated as a pseudogene. The CDR3 loop spans 12 amino acids. The CDR3 bases are TGTGCCATCAAGACAGGAGGTCAGCCCCAGCATTTT. The encoded protein is CAIKTGGQPQHF.

V is TRBV5-1 and J is TRBJ2-7; the D gene is possibly TRBD1 (5 bases). The V gene lost 4 bases and the J gene lost 5 bases, with 10 bases spanning the gap. Germline CDR1 is SGHRS and CDR2 is YFSETQ. The CDR3 contains 12 residues. In DNA, the CDR3 is TGCGCCAGCAGCGCCCAGGGTAACGAGCAGTACTTC. It yields the protein CASSAQGNEQYF.

This clone has just a few counts. The chain joins TRBV28 to TRBJ1-4, with unresolved D. This CDR3 comprises 12 residues. Germline CDR1 MDHEN, CDR2 SYDVKM. V gave up 5 bases and J gave up 4 bases, with 5 bases separating them. CDR3 residues: CASSPFNEKLFF. In DNA, the CDR3 is TGTGCCAGCAGTCCCTTTAATGAAAAACTGTTTTTT.

This clone was picked up one time. The chain combines TRBV6-5 with TRBJ1-5, with D tentatively TRBD1 (5 bases). Trimming stripped 5 bases from V and 5 bases from J, with 13 bases between. The V gene's germline CDR1 is MNHEY and CDR2 SVGAGI. The CDR3 runs 14 residues. In DNA form, the CDR3 reads TGTGCCAGCAGTATGACAGTAACTGATCAGCCCCAGCATTTT. It translates to CASSMTVTDQPQHF.

The table lists this clone with a few counts. The rearrangement uses TRBV6-5 and TRBJ2-2; possibly TRBD1 for D (6 bases). The ends were cut back, 2 bases at V and 5 bases at J, with 9 bases in the middle. The CDR3 contains 14 residues. The germline gives CDR1 MNHEY, CDR2 SVGAGI. The chain's CDR3 is CASSYVTGTGELFF. DNA for the CDR3: TGTGCCAGCAGTTACGTAACAGGGACCGGGGAGCTGTTTTTT.

This rearrangement joins TRBV27 to TRBJ1-6; D gene ambiguous. Deletions cut 5 bases from V and 7 bases from J, with 18 bases between. This CDR3 has 16 amino acids. The germline V gene encodes CDR1 MNHEY and CDR2 SMNVEV (reference sequence). CDR3 protein: CASSPRPTKLNSPLHF. DNA for the CDR3: TGTGCCAGCAGTCCCCGGCCGACAAAGTTAAATTCACCCCTCCACTTT.

This sequence joins TRBV9 and TRBJ2-2; 12 bases fit TRBD2. The V gene end was trimmed by 8 bases and the J gene end by 0 bases; junction bases not matched to a gene: 11. Germline V gives CDR1 SGDLS, CDR2 YYNGEE. The CDR3 has 18 amino acids. The CDR3 sequence is CASYGEGLAGTNTGELFF. CDR3 coding DNA: TGTGCCAGTTACGGGGAAGGACTAGCGGGAACGAACACCGGGGAGCTGTTTTTT.

This clone was counted a few times. This CDR3 reads CAWSVAGKQPQHF. As DNA, the CDR3 is TGTGCCTGGAGTGTAGCGGGAAAACAGCCCCAGCATTTT. This sequence joins TRBV30 and TRBJ1-5, with D unclear. Per the germline V gene, CDR1 is GTSNPN and CDR2 is SVGIG (reference sequence). Deletions cut 0 bases from V and 7 bases from J, with 10 bases between. CDR3 size: 13 residues.

This clone is a singleton in its sample. The V call is TRBV19, the J call TRBJ2-5; 9 bases align to TRBD2. CDR3 size: 18 residues. Trimming removed 4 bases from V and 0 bases from J; junction bases left unmatched: 12. Germline CDR1 reads LNHDA; CDR2 reads SQIVND (reference sequence). CDR3 residues: CASSTRLLAGSYQETQYF. CDR3 nucleotide sequence: TGTGCCAGTAGTACGCGCCTTCTAGCGGGGTCGTACCAAGAGACCCAGTACTTC.

On this clone: The junction does not match germline at one end; this may be a read error. The V and J genes are TRBV6-5 and TRBJ2-7; perhaps TRBD2 as D (6 bases). There are 14 residues in the CDR3. Germline-derived CDR1 and CDR2 are MNHEY and SVGAGI. The CDR3: CASRTAGRSSEQYF. As DNA, the CDR3 is TGTGCCAGCAGGACGGCGGGACGATCCTCCGAGCAGTACTTC.

In the case of this clone: Other DNA sequences from this sample encode an identical CDR3 as well. The chain carries TRBV5-1 and TRBJ2-5, with 11 bases that match TRBD1. This CDR3 comprises 15 residues. Germline assignment: CDR1 SGHRS and CDR2 YFSETQ. Unmatched junction bases numbered 7, after V lost 4 bases and J lost 5 bases. The CDR3 protein is CASSPGQGAVETQYF. CDR3 DNA: TGCGCCAGCAGCCCTGGACAGGGGGCGGTGGAGACCCAGTACTTC.

The V and J genes are TRBV21-1 and TRBJ2-7; the D call of TRBD1 is as the table states it, not checked on the DNA. TRBV21-1 is classified as a pseudogene. The CDR3 is made up of 15 amino acids. CDR3 in DNA: TGTGCCAGCAGTGGAACCGGGGACAGGGGTTACGAGCAGTACTTC. Amino acid sequence: CASSGTGDRGYEQYF.

J is TRBJ2-3 and V is TRBV2; tentatively, D is TRBD1 (6 bases). Germline assignment: CDR1 SNHLY and CDR2 FYNNEI. This CDR3 has 12 residues. Between the trimmed V and J ends, which lost 6 bases and 6 bases, there was a span of 10 bases. CDR3 in DNA: TGTGCCAGCAGGAGTCAGGGGGATACGCAGTATTTT. This gives the protein CASRSQGDTQYF.

The gene calls are TRBV5-5 and TRBJ2-7; tentative D call: TRBD2 (6 bases). In germline, CDR1 is SGHKS, CDR2 YYEKEE (reference sequence). The CDR3 loop spans 16 amino acids. Deletions cut 6 bases from V and 0 bases from J, with 19 bases between. CDR3 amino acids: CASNSGGRTFSYEQYF. The CDR3 bases are TGTGCCAGCAACTCCGGGGGTAGAACCTTCTCCTACGAGCAGTACTTC.

The chain uses TRBV23-1 and TRBJ2-1, with D tentatively TRBD1 (5 bases). TRBV23-1 is an open reading frame whose function is uncertain. V dropped 4 bases and J dropped 2 bases, with 9 bases sitting between them. The CDR3 is 14 amino acids. This CDR3 is CASSRVRAYNEQFF. The CDR3 coding sequence is TGCGCCAGCAGTCGGGTCAGGGCCTACAATGAGCAGTTCTTC.

The chain links TRBV28 to TRBJ1-1; a weak D match, TRBD1 (6 bases). Germline assignment: CDR1 MDHEN and CDR2 SYDVKM. V lost 6 bases to trimming and J lost 3 bases, with 11 bases between them. CDR3 length: 13 residues. The CDR3 sequence is CASRPDRYTEAFF. CDR3 coding DNA: TGTGCCAGCAGACCCGACAGGTACACTGAAGCTTTCTTT.

The sample holds a few counts of this clone. The chain combines TRBV28 with TRBJ1-1, with D perhaps matching TRBD1 (6 bases). Germline V gene lookup returns CDR1 MDHEN and CDR2 SYDVKM. The CDR3 has 16 amino acids. Trimming pared 2 bases from V and 5 bases from J, leaving 18 bases between. The CDR3 region has the DNA TGTGCCAGCAGTTTACGGGGACAATCAAGGGGGACTGAAGCTTTCTTT. As protein: CASSLRGQSRGTEAFF. Full variable domain (missing parts from reference TRBV28 and TRBJ1-1): DVKVTQSSRYLVKRTGEKVFLECVQDMDHENMFWYRQDPGLGLRLIYFSYDVKMKEKGDIPEGYSVSREKKERFSLILESASTNQTSMYLCASSLRGQSRGTEAFFGQGTRLTVV.

This rearrangement joins TRBV5-8 to TRBJ1-1, with D unresolved. Germline V gene lookup returns CDR1 SGHTS and CDR2 YDEGEE. There are 14 residues in the CDR3. V lost 6 bases and J lost 0, with 12 bases in between. For the CDR3, the DNA is TGTGCCAGCAACTACCAAAGGCTGAACACTGAAGCTTTCTTT. Its protein is CASNYQRLNTEAFF.

The V call is TRBV12-2, the J call TRBJ1-1; the table's D gene call, TRBD1, was not cross checked with the DNA. TRBV12-2 has pseudogene status. The CDR3 totals 16 residues. The CDR3 nucleotides are TGTGCAAGTCGCTTAAGTCAGGGGGAGGAAGGGATGGAAGCTTTCTTT. This codes for CASRLSQGEEGMEAFF.

This sequence joins TRBV4-1 and TRBJ1-1; 11 bases line up with TRBD1. Per germline, CDR1 MGHRA and CDR2 YSYEKL. This CDR3 spans 16 amino acids. Losses at the gene ends were 5 bases for V and 0 bases for J; bases not matched to a gene: 5. DNA of the CDR3: TGCGCCAGCAGCTCCTGGACAGGGGGCTTGAACACTGAAGCTTTCTTT. Translation gives CASSSWTGGLNTEAFF.

This chain joins TRBV28 and TRBJ2-5; D is uncertain. V shed 5 bases and J shed 5 bases, with 18 bases lying between them. CDR1 is MDHEN, CDR2 SYDVKM, per germline. The CDR3 sequence is 15 residues long. CDR3 loop: CASSRRPPPRETQYF. CDR3 bases: TGTGCCAGCAGTCGGCGGCCCCCCCCAAGGGAGACCCAGTACTTC.

This clone was observed a single time. The V call is TRBV7-9, the J call TRBJ2-1, with 8 bases lining up with TRBD2. The CDR3 has 17 amino acids. V lost 6 bases, J lost 0 bases, and 10 bases stayed unmatched. The germline V gene encodes CDR1 SEHNR and CDR2 FQNEAQ (reference sequence). This chain's CDR3 is CASRHAGREGSYNEQFF. In DNA, the CDR3 is TGTGCCAGCAGGCACGCCGGGAGGGAGGGCTCCTACAATGAGCAGTTCTTC. Full variable domain (missing parts from reference TRBV7-9 and TRBJ2-1): DTGVSQNPRHKITKRGQNVTFRCDPISEHNRLYWYRQTLGQGPEFLTYFQNEAQLEKSRLLSDRFSAERPKGSFSTLEIQRTEQGDSAMYLCASRHAGREGSYNEQFFGPGTRLTVL.

The rearrangement links TRBV29-1 to TRBJ2-5; a possible D gene is TRBD1 (5 bases). Germline assignment: CDR1 SQVTM and CDR2 ANQGSEA. This CDR3 has 14 amino acids. Trimming removed 3 bases from V and 5 bases from J, with 16 bases in between. The CDR3 here is CSVDRQGLGETQYF. The CDR3 DNA sequence: TGCAGCGTTGACCGGCAGGGCCTAGGGGAGACCCAGTACTTC.